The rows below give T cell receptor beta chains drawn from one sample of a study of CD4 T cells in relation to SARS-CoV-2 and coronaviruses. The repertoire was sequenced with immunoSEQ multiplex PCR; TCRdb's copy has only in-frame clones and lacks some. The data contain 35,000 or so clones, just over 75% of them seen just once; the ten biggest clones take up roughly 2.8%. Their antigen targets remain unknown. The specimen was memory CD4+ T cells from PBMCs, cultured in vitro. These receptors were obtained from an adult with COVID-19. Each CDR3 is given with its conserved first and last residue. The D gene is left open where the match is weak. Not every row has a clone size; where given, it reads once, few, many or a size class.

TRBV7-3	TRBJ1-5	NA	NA	TGTGCCAGCAGCTTAAGGAGTGGTCAGCCCCAGCATTTT	CASSLRSGQPQHF
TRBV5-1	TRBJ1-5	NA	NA	TGCGCCAGCAGCTTGGCCCCAGGGCAGGGGAATCAGCCCCAGCATTTT	CASSLAPGQGNQPQHF
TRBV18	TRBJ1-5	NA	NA	TGTGCCAGCTCACCAGCAGGGTACTCTCAGCCCCAGCATTTT	CASSPAGYSQPQHF
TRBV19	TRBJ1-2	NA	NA	TGTGCCAGTACGGGGGAACAGGTTACTAACTATGGCTACACCTTC	CASTGEQVTNYGYTF
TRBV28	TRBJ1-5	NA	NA	TGTGCCAGCAGTTTTTCCAAGGGTGGCAATCAGCCCCAGCATTTT	CASSFSKGGNQPQHF
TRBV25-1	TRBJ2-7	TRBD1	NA	TGTGCCAGCAGTGAATCAGGGACAGGGGGCTTGTACGAGCAGTACTTC	CASSESGTGGLYEQYF
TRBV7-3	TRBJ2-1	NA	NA	TGTGCCAGCAGCTCCTCCTCAGGTCAGGGTGAGCAGTTCTTC	CASSSSSGQGEQFF
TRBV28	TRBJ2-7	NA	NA	TGTGAAAGGGTAGCCCACGAGCAGTACTTC	CERVAHEQYF
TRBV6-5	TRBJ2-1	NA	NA	TGTGCCAGCTGGAGGGCCCAGCCCAATGAGCAGTTCTTC	CASWRAQPNEQFF
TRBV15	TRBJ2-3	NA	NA	TGTGCCACCCAGGCGTCGTACACAGATACGCAGTATTTT	CATQASYTDTQYF
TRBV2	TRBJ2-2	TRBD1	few	TGTGCCAGCAGTGATTGGGACAGGGGCCGGGAGCTGTTTTTT	CASSDWDRGRELFF
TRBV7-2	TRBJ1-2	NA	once	TGTGCCAGCAGCTTAGCGCTGTGGGGGGTCTATGGCTACACCTTC	CASSLALWGVYGYTF
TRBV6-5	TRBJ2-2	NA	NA	TGTGCCACCCTGGGTGTTACATCAGGGGAGCTGTTTTTT	CATLGVTSGELFF
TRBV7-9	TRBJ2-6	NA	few	TGTGCCAGCAGCTTATTAGGTGCTGGGGCCAACGTCCTGACTTTC	CASSLLGAGANVLTF
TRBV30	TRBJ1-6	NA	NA	TGTGCCTGGAGGCGATCGGGTGACAATTCACCCCTCCACTTT	CAWRRSGDNSPLHF
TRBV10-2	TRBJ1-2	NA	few	TGCGCCAGCAGTGAGTTAGGCCAGGGGCCACCCTATGGCTACACCTTC	CASSELGQGPPYGYTF
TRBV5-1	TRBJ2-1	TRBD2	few	TGCGCCAGCAAAGGGGGATATAGCGGGACCTACAATGAGCAGTTCTTC	CASKGGYSGTYNEQFF
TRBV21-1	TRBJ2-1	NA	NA	TGTGCCAGCAGCACCTACTTCAGGGCTTGTTCTTCCAATGAGCAGTTCTTC	CASSTYFRACSSNEQFF
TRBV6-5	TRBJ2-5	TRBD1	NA	TGTGCCAGCTGGACAGGGTCCGAGACCCAGTACTTC	CASWTGSETQYF
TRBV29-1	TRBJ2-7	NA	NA	TGCAGCGTAACGACAGGAGCCGTCTACGAGCAGTACTTC	CSVTTGAVYEQYF
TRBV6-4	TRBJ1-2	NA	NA	TGTGCCAGCAGTGCAGGGTATGGCTACACCTTC	CASSAGYGYTF
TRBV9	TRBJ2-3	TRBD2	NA	TGTGCCAGCAGCGTAGCCAGCGGGAGGGATACGCAGTATTTT	CASSVASGRDTQYF
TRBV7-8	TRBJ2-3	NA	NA	TGTGCCAGCAGCGTCGGTTCCTGGGGGTTCGGCACAGATACGCAGTATTTT	CASSVGSWGFGTDTQYF
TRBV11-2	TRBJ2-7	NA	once	TGTGCCAGCAGCTGGGTGGGGCTCTACGAGCAGTACTTC	CASSWVGLYEQYF
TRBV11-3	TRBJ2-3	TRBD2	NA	TGTGCCAGCAGCGAGCGGGAGGGCCCGGCAGATACGCAGTATTTT	CASSEREGPADTQYF
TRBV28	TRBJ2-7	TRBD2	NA	TGTGCCAGCAGTTTACCGACGGTGCTAGCGGGAGGGCCGGGCGAGCAGTACTTC	CASSLPTVLAGGPGEQYF
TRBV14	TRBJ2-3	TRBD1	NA	TGTGCCAGCAGCACCCGGACAGGGGGCACAGATACGCAGTATTTT	CASSTRTGGTDTQYF
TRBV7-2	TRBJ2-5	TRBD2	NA	TGTGCCAGCAGCCTCCGGGGACTAGCGGCCCAAGAGACCCAGTACTTC	CASSLRGLAAQETQYF
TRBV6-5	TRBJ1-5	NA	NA	TGTGCCAGCAGTTCTCTGGACGGGAGCAATCAGCCCCAGCATTTT	CASSSLDGSNQPQHF
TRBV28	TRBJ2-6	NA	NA	TGTGCCAGCGGAAATGCCCTATCCTCTGGGGCCAACGTCCTGACTTTC	CASGNALSSGANVLTF
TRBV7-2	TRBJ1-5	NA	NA	TGTGCCAGCAGCTCGAACAATCAGCCCCAGCATTTT	CASSSNNQPQHF
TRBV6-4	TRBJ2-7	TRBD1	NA	TGTGCCAGCAGTCACCGGGACAGGGGACGGGACTTACGTTACGAGCAGTACTTC	CASSHRDRGRDLRYEQYF
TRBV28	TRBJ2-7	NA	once	TGTGCCAGCAGGGTAATTTCCGGGACTTACTACGAGCAGTACTTC	CASRVISGTYYEQYF
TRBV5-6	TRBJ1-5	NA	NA	TGTGCCAGCAGCCTCGACTCCAATCAGCCCCAGCATTTT	CASSLDSNQPQHF
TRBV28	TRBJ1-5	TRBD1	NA	TGTGCCAGCAGCCGACAGGGGGCTTCCAATCAGCCCCAGCATTTT	CASSRQGASNQPQHF
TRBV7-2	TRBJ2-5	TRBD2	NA	TGTGCCAGCAGCCCTCAACCGGGACTAGCGGGAAAAGAGACCCAGTACTTC	CASSPQPGLAGKETQYF
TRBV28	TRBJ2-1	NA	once	TGTGCCAGCAGTGGTGGAGCAGAGCATGAGCAGTTCTTC	CASSGGAEHEQFF
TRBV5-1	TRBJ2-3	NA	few	TGCGCCAGCAGCTTGGAGTCTACCGTTGGTTTCCCAGATACGCAGTATTTT	CASSLESTVGFPDTQYF
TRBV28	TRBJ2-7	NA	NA	TGTGCCAGCAGTTCCCAGGGGGAGGACGAGCAGTACTTC	CASSSQGEDEQYF
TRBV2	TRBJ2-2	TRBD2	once	TGTGCCAGCAGTATCGGACTAGCCGGGGAGCTGTTTTTT	CASSIGLAGELFF
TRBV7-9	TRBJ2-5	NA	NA	TGTGCCAGCAGCCGGACACACTCCCAAGAGACCCAGTACTTC	CASSRTHSQETQYF
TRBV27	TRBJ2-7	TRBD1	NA	TGTGCCAGCAGTTTATGGACAGGGGGCATCTACGAGCAGTACTTC	CASSLWTGGIYEQYF
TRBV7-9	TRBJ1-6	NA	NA	TGTGCCAGCAAGCCACGGGACACATACTCACCCCTCCACTTT	CASKPRDTYSPLHF
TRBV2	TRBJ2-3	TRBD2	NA	TGTGCCAGCAGGTTACTAGCGGGAGGGCCCTCGAGCACAGATACGCAGTATTTT	CASRLLAGGPSSTDTQYF
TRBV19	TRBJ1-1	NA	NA	TGTGCCAGTAGTGAGCCGGGAGGGGACACTGAAGCTTTCTTT	CASSEPGGDTEAFF
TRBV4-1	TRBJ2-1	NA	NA	TGCGCCAGCAGCCGCTTCGCGGGGTGGGAGGACAATGAGCAGTTCTTC	CASSRFAGWEDNEQFF
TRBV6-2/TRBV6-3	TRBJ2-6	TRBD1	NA	TGTGCCAGCAGTGCGGGACAGGGGAGGGCTGGGGCCAACGTCCTGACTTTC	CASSAGQGRAGANVLTF
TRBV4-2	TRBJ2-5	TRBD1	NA	TGTGCCAGCAGCCAACTCGACAGGACAGGGGGAGAGACCCAGTACTTC	CASSQLDRTGGETQYF
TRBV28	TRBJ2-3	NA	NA	TGTGCCAGCAGTTTAAACCCCCCCGGACAGGATACGCAGTATTTT	CASSLNPPGQDTQYF
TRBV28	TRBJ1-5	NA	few	TGTGCCAGCAATTCGTTCAGTCAGCCCCAGCATTTT	CASNSFSQPQHF
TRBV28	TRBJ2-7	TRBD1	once	TGTGCCAGCAGACGGGACAGTCGCTACGAGCAGTACTTC	CASRRDSRYEQYF
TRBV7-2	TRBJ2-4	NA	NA	TGTGCCAGCAGCCCGTGGTTAACTGGGGCCAAAAACATTCAGTACTTC	CASSPWLTGAKNIQYF
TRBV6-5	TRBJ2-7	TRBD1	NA	TGTGCCAGCAGGGCAGGGGGTCCAGACGAGCAGTACTTC	CASRAGGPDEQYF
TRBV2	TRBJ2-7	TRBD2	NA	TGTGCCAGCAGTGAACGACGGGGGGGGCTAGTAAACGAGCAGTACTTC	CASSERRGGLVNEQYF